The 30 T cell receptor beta chains reported below all come from one sample, sequenced in a study of T cell clonality in common variable immunodeficiency. Generated by immunoSEQ multiplex PCR, the TCRdb table keeps only in-frame clones and is missing some. This set yields about 47,000 clones and no singletons; the top ten hold around 2%. The sample consisted of peripheral blood mononuclear cells. These TCRs come from a person aged 18 to 75 in good health.

CDR3 bases read: TGTGCCAGCTCGCGGGAGACACAGGGTTACAATCAGCCC. It yields the protein CASSRETQGYNQP. The whole CDR3 region reads CASSRETQGYNQPQHF. The J gene is TRBJ1-5, the V gene TRBV18; possible D gene TRBD1, 6 bases. The CDR3 end lies 3 residues beyond the end of the read and is filled in from the germline J gene. CDR1 is KGHSH, CDR2 LQKENI, per germline. The CDR3 has 16 amino acids. V gave up 6 bases and J gave up 3 bases, with 18 bases separating them.

This clone was recorded many times. The CDR3 is cut off 3 residues early in the read; its end comes from the germline J gene. The chain carries TRBV6-1 and TRBJ1-4; TRBD1 aligns across 7 bases. CDR1 and CDR2 (germline): MNHNS, SASEGT. The CDR3 has 16 residues. Losses at the gene ends were 0 bases for V and 7 bases for J; bases not matched to a gene: 8. CDR3 region: CASSEALDRVGEKLFF. CDR3 bases read: TGTGCCAGCAGTGAAGCTCTCGACAGGGTGGGTGAAAAA.

This clone was detected a few times. The read ends 3 residues early relative to the CDR3; the germline J gene fills the gap. The V call is TRBV19, the J call TRBJ1-1; 8 positions agree with TRBD1. The CDR3 runs 15 residues. Unmatched junction bases numbered 7, after V lost 6 bases and J lost 1 base. Germline V lookup: CDR1 LNHDA, CDR2 SQIVND (reference sequence). The CDR3 here is CASSKGQAANTEAFF. The part of the CDR3 DNA that was read is TGTGCCAGTAGCAAGGGACAGGCGGCGAACACTGAA.

This clone was picked up many times. The read falls 3 residues short of the CDR3 end, and the missing part is taken from the germline J gene. The chain couples TRBV12-3 or TRBV12-4 to TRBJ2-1, with TRBD1 matching over 8 bases. V dropped 6 bases and J dropped 7; count of bases not matched to a gene: 14. This CDR3 contains 16 residues. Incomplete CDR3 DNA: TGTGCCAGCAGAAACGGGGGCCAGGGGGCACGAAATGAG. Residues: CASRNGGQGARNE. The entire CDR3 reads CASRNGGQGARNEQFF.

This clone has at least ten counts. The DNA ends 3 residues before the CDR3 does, and the rest of the CDR3 is filled in from the germline J gene. The rearrangement uses TRBV18 and TRBJ2-2; D is undetermined. Trimming removed 6 bases from V and 5 bases from J, with 7 bases in between. CDR1 is KGHSH and CDR2 is LQKENI in the germline V gene. CDR3 length: 12 amino acids. The CDR3 protein is CASSGPTGELFF. Incomplete CDR3 DNA: TGTGCCAGCTCCGGTCCGACCGGGGAG. Together with reference TRBV18 and TRBJ2-2, the CDR3 gives the full variable domain: NAGVMQNPRHLVRRRGQEARLRCSPMKGHSHVYWYRQLPEEGLKFMVYLQKENIIDESGMPKERFSAEFPKEGPSILRIQQVVRGDSAAYFCASSGPTGELFFGEGSRLTVL.

This clone was found many times. The read is 3 residues too short to cover the CDR3 end, so that end is filled in from the germline J gene. The gene calls are TRBV19 and TRBJ1-4; 9 nucleotides align to TRBD1. Germline V lookup: CDR1 LNHDA, CDR2 SQIVND (reference sequence). The CDR3 runs 18 residues. The trim removed 6 bases at V and 0 bases at J, leaving 11 bases unmatched. The covered CDR3 bases are TGTGCCAGTAGGCCTTGGGGACAGGGTCCTACAACTAATGAAAAA. Its translation is CASRPWGQGPTTNEK. The whole CDR3 region reads CASRPWGQGPTTNEKLFF.

This clone was counted many times. The read finishes 3 residues shy of the CDR3 end, and the germline J gene is used to complete it. The chain combines TRBV20-1 with TRBJ2-3, with TRBD2 matching over 8 bases. The V and J ends lost 6 bases and 3 bases, in that order; junction bases with no gene match: 5. The CDR3 runs 13 residues. Germline values: CDR1 DFQATT, CDR2 SNEGSKA (reference sequence). The CDR3 is CSAERGGTDTQYF. Partial CDR3 DNA: TGCAGTGCGGAACGGGGGGGGACAGATACG.

This clone occurred many times. Sequencing ends 3 residues short of the CDR3 end; the germline J gene provides the rest. The chain uses TRBV7-9 and TRBJ2-5, with 9 bases matching TRBD1. CDR3 length: 15 amino acids. After removal of 5 bases from V and 1 base from J, the junction contained 5 bases not matched to a gene. Germline assignment: CDR1 SEHNR and CDR2 FQNEAQ (reference sequence). The CDR3 protein is CASSRDRVFQETQYF. CDR3 DNA (partial): TGTGCCAGCAGCCGGGACAGGGTGTTCCAAGAGACC.

At least ten counts were recorded for this clone. The CDR3 goes on 3 residues after the read ends, and that part is filled in from the germline J gene. This chain joins TRBV5-1 and TRBJ2-6; D remains unclear. The CDR3 contains 16 residues. Germline CDR1 SGHRS, CDR2 YFSETQ. The ends were cut back, 0 bases at V and 0 bases at J, with 7 bases in the middle. The CDR3 spells CASSLGHSSGANVLTF. CDR3 DNA (partial): TGCGCCAGCAGCTTGGGACACAGCTCTGGGGCCAACGTC. Complete variable domain (other parts from reference TRBV5-1 and TRBJ2-6): KAGVTQTPRYLIKTRGQQVTLSCSPISGHRSVSWYQQTPGQGLQFLFEYFSETQRNKGNFPGRFSGRQFSNSRSEMNVSTLELGDSALYLCASSLGHSSGANVLTFGAGSRLTVL.

The table lists this clone with many counts. The read comes to an end 3 residues before the CDR3 does, leaving the germline J gene to fill in the end. The V and J genes are TRBV5-4 and TRBJ2-5, with D maybe TRBD1 (5 bases). The CDR3 length is 14 residues. CDR1 and CDR2 (germline): SGHNT, YYREEE (reference sequence). V was clipped by 2 bases and J by 5 bases, with 13 bases between them. CDR3 DNA, as far as it was read: TGTGCCAGCAGCTTTCGTACAGGAGAGGAGACC. It is translated as CASSFRTGEET. The entire CDR3 protein reads CASSFRTGEETQYF.

This clone was seen many times. The read falls 3 residues short of the CDR3 end, and the missing part is taken from the germline J gene. The chain combines TRBV5-6 with TRBJ1-2; D possibly corresponds to TRBD1 (6 bases). Germline V gene lookup returns CDR1 SGHDT and CDR2 YYEEEE. There are 12 residues in the CDR3. CDR3 protein: CASSAPGTGYTF. CDR3 DNA, as far as it was read: TGTGCCAGCAGCGCCCCAGGGACAGGC.

This clone showed up many times. The junction differs from germline at one of its ends, possibly a read error. The read ends 3 residues before the CDR3 terminus; that terminus is restored from the germline J gene. The rearrangement links TRBV20-1 to TRBJ2-3; 7 bases are a match to TRBD1. Germline V gene lookup returns CDR1 DFQATT and CDR2 SNEGSKA (reference sequence). There are 11 residues in the CDR3. The CDR3 is CSATGTETQYF. The CDR3 bases that were read are TGCAGTGCCACAGGGACAGAGACG.

This clone was counted ten times or more. The read halts 3 residues ahead of the CDR3 end, with the missing end drawn from the germline J gene. The gene calls are TRBV27 and TRBJ2-1, with 10 bases identical to TRBD2. The trim removed 6 bases at V and 3 bases at J, leaving 5 bases unmatched. CDR3 length equals 15 residues. From germline, CDR1 is MNHEY and CDR2 SMNVEV (reference sequence). CDR3 DNA (partial): TGTGCCAGCAGCTCTAGCGGGAGTCTCTACAATGAG. Protein product: CASSSSGSLYNE. The whole CDR3 protein is CASSSSGSLYNEQFF.

Note on this clone: Read data end 3 residues before the CDR3 end; the end is taken from the germline J gene. The chain carries TRBV20-1 and TRBJ2-1; possibly TRBD2 for D (6 bases). The V gene's germline CDR1 is DFQATT and CDR2 SNEGSKA (reference sequence). The CDR3 is 14 residues long. Trimming pared 2 bases from V and 9 bases from J, leaving 17 bases between. The DNA read from the CDR3 is TGCAGTGCTAGACTATTGACTAGTGGGGGTGAG. As protein: CSARLLTSGGE. The entire CDR3 sequence reads CSARLLTSGGEQFF.

Note on this clone: The read comes to an end 3 residues before the CDR3 does, leaving the germline J gene to fill in the end. V gene TRBV18 combines with J gene TRBJ1-1; no clear D. The V gene lost 3 bases and the J gene lost 1 base, with 9 bases spanning the gap. The CDR3 is 14 residues long. Looked up from germline, CDR1 is KGHSH and CDR2 is LQKENI. The CDR3 spells CASSPANTNTEAFF. CDR3 DNA (partial): TGTGCCAGCTCACCGGCCAACACGAACACTGAA.

This clone has at least ten counts. The CDR3 is cut off 3 residues early in the read; its end comes from the germline J gene. V usage is TRBV28 and J usage is TRBJ1-2; 7 bases match TRBD1. V lost 6 bases, J lost 2 bases, and 6 bases stayed unmatched. The length of the CDR3 is 14 residues. CDR1 MDHEN and CDR2 SYDVKM come from the germline V gene. This chain's CDR3 is CASRLGGANYGYTF. Incomplete CDR3 DNA: TGTGCCAGCAGGCTAGGGGGCGCGAACTATGGC.

This clone was observed at least ten times. Read data end 3 residues before the CDR3 end; the end is taken from the germline J gene. V is TRBV7-2 and J is TRBJ1-4; the D gene is possibly TRBD1 (5 bases). In germline, CDR1 is SGHTA, CDR2 FQGNSA. The CDR3 totals 12 residues. Trimming took 8 bases from V and 4 from J, leaving 8 bases between them. The sequenced part of the CDR3 DNA is TGTGCCAGCGCCAGGGATAATGAAAAA. Its translation: CASARDNEK. The full CDR3 is CASARDNEKLFF.

This clone was picked up a small number of times. The read ends 3 residues early relative to the CDR3; the germline J gene fills the gap. The V and J genes are TRBV29-1 and TRBJ2-7; 10 bases map to TRBD1. This CDR3 is 15 amino acids long. Germline CDR1 is SQVTM and CDR2 is ANQGSEA. Germline trimming cut 6 bases from V and 6 bases from J; bases unmatched to any gene: 14. The CDR3 reads CSVREATTGGTEQYF. CDR3 bases read: TGCAGCGTCCGAGAGGCCACGACAGGGGGCACCGAG.

This clone was detected ten times or more. The read ends 3 residues shy of where the CDR3 ends; the end is completed using the germline J gene. The J gene is TRBJ2-7, the V gene TRBV19, with 8 nucleotides matching TRBD2. This CDR3 has 15 amino acids. Germline loops: CDR1 LNHDA, CDR2 SQIVND (reference sequence). V shed 3 bases and J 4 bases; nucleotides not matched to a gene: 8. CDR3 in amino acids: CASSIYGGAVYEQYF. CDR3 DNA (partial): TGTGCCAGTAGTATTTACGGGGGGGCTGTTTACGAG.

This clone turned up a few times. The CDR3 end falls 3 residues outside the read, so it is completed with the germline J gene. The chain recombines TRBV5-1 with TRBJ1-6; D call uncertain. Deletions cut 4 bases from V and 7 bases from J, with 12 bases between. Germline values: CDR1 SGHRS, CDR2 YFSETQ. The CDR3 runs 14 residues. The part of the CDR3 DNA that was read is TGCGCCAGCAGCATAGACACGGGGAATTCACCC. Residues: CASSIDTGNSP. The entire CDR3 sequence reads CASSIDTGNSPLHF.

A note on this clone: The read comes to an end 3 residues before the CDR3 does, leaving the germline J gene to fill in the end. V gene TRBV7-3 combines with J gene TRBJ1-5; TRBD1 matches 7 bases. After removal of 6 bases from V and 5 bases from J, the junction contained 4 bases not matched to a gene. The length of the CDR3 is 13 residues. Germline V lookup: CDR1 SGHTA, CDR2 FQGTGA. The CDR3 is CASSSQGDQPQHF. CDR3 DNA, as far as it was read: TGTGCCAGCAGTTCGCAGGGGGATCAGCCC.

This clone appeared a few times. The junction and the germline gene differ at one end; a read error may be behind it. The DNA ends 3 residues before the CDR3 does, and the rest of the CDR3 is filled in from the germline J gene. Different DNA sequences within this sample yield the same CDR3. The chain joins TRBV7-3 to TRBJ1-6, with a tentative D call TRBD1 (5 bases). The CDR3 contains 16 residues. The germline gives CDR1 SGHTA, CDR2 FQGTGA. The CDR3 sequence is CASSLNPGGNNSPLHF. The covered CDR3 bases are TGTGCCAGCAGTTTAAATCCGGGGGGGAATAATTCACCC.

In this sample, this clone turned up many times. The read ends 3 residues shy of where the CDR3 ends; the end is completed using the germline J gene. This chain uses TRBV20-1 with TRBJ1-5; D is possibly TRBD1 (5 bases). The CDR3 runs to 12 residues. Looked up from germline, CDR1 is DFQATT and CDR2 is SNEGSKA (reference sequence). Deletions cut 6 bases from V and 7 bases from J, with 13 bases between. The chain's CDR3 is CSASGTKQPQHF. CDR3 DNA, as far as it was read: TGCAGTGCGAGCGGGACGAAACAGCCC.

The sample holds a few counts of this clone. The read terminates 3 residues before the CDR3 end, so the remaining end is supplied by the germline J gene. The chain joins TRBV19 to TRBJ1-1; perhaps TRBD1 as D (6 bases). The length of the CDR3 is 14 residues. V shed 6 bases and J shed 4 bases, with 15 bases lying between them. The germline V gene encodes CDR1 LNHDA and CDR2 SQIVND (reference sequence). CDR3 loop: CASSEPTGFTEAFF. The CDR3 DNA, read in part, is TGTGCCAGTAGCGAACCAACAGGGTTCACTGAA.

This clone occurred many times. The CDR3 end falls 3 residues outside the read, so it is completed with the germline J gene. The rearrangement links TRBV5-4 to TRBJ2-7; no firm D call. This CDR3 is 14 amino acids long. V lost 0 bases and J 2 bases, leaving 9 bases between the germline ends. From germline, CDR1 is SGHNT and CDR2 YYREEE (reference sequence). Incomplete CDR3 DNA: TGTGCCAGCAGCTTGGGAGGTGGTACCTACGAG. Protein: CASSLGGGTYE. The full CDR3 sequence reads CASSLGGGTYEQYF. Looking up the rest from reference TRBV5-4 and TRBJ2-7 gives the full variable domain: ETGVTQSPTHLIKTRGQQVTLRCSSQSGHNTVSWYQQALGQGPQFIFQYYREEENGRGNFPPRFSGLQFPNYSSELNVNALELDDSALYLCASSLGGGTYEQYFGPGTRLTVT.

This clone appeared many times. The read stops 3 residues short of the end of the CDR3; the missing end is completed from the germline J gene. Different DNA sequences within this sample yield the same CDR3. The V gene is TRBV19, the J gene TRBJ1-2; 10 bases align to TRBD1. V lost 5 bases and J lost 2; bases outside the gene matches: 2. The length of the CDR3 is 14 residues. CDR1 and CDR2 from the germline V gene are LNHDA and SQIVND (reference sequence). CDR3 in amino acids: CASSADRGNYGYTF. CDR3 bases read: TGTGCCAGTAGTGCGGACAGGGGGAACTATGGC.

This clone occurred many times. With the read ending 3 residues before the CDR3 end, the germline J gene is used to fill in that end. V gene TRBV19 combines with J gene TRBJ2-1; 7 bases map to TRBD2. Germline V lookup: CDR1 LNHDA, CDR2 SQIVND (reference sequence). CDR3 length equals 15 residues. Trimming at V came to 5 bases and at J to 5 bases, leaving 9 bases not matched to a gene. The CDR3 sequence: CASSVSSGSHNEQFF. CDR3 DNA (partial): TGTGCCAGTAGTGTCTCTAGCGGATCGCACAATGAG.

As to this clone: The read ends 3 residues before the CDR3 terminus; that terminus is restored from the germline J gene. The chain recombines TRBV20-1 with TRBJ1-5; 7 bases line up with TRBD1. The germline CDR1 and CDR2 sequences are DFQATT and SNEGSKA (reference sequence). This CDR3 has 18 residues. The V segment lost 1 base and the J segment 3 bases; nucleotides outside the gene matches: 15. The CDR3 here is CSARGEPGGPRFNQPQHF. The CDR3 bases that were read are TGCAGTGCTAGAGGGGAGCCAGGGGGGCCGCGCTTCAATCAGCCC.

This clone was seen repeatedly, ten times or more. The read terminates 3 residues ahead of where the CDR3 ends, so the germline J gene completes it. This sequence joins TRBV2 and TRBJ2-4; 7 bases align to TRBD1. Trimming took 6 bases from V and 0 from J; bases not matched to a gene: 5. Germline V gene data show CDR1 as SNHLY and CDR2 as FYNNEI. The CDR3 covers 15 residues. The CDR3 bases that were read are TGTGCCAGCAGATTGACAGGGCTAGCCAAAAACATT. This sequence encodes CASRLTGLAKNI. The full CDR3 is CASRLTGLAKNIQYF.

This clone has ten or more counts. From the germline J gene comes the end of the CDR3, since the read stops 3 residues before it. The genes are TRBV30 and TRBJ1-6; no clear D. The CDR3 is made up of 14 amino acids. The germline V gene encodes CDR1 GTSNPN and CDR2 SVGIG (reference sequence). Trimming pared 1 base from V and 3 bases from J, leaving 7 bases between. The CDR3 DNA, read in part, is TGTGCCTGGAGTGACAGCAGCTATAATTCACCC. Amino acids: CAWSDSSYNSP. The whole CDR3 protein reads CAWSDSSYNSPLHF.